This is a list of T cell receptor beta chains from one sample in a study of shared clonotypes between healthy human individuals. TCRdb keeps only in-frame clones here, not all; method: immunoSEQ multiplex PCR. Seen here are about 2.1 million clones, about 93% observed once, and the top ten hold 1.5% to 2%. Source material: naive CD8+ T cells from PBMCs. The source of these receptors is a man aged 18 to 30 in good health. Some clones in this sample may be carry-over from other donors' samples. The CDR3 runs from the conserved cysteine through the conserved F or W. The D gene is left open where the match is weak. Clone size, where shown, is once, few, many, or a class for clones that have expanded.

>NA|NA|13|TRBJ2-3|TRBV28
TGTGCCAGCAGCCTCAATCGGGGAGATACGCAGTATTTT
CASSLNRGDTQYF
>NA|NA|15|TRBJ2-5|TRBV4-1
TGCGCCAGCAGCCAAGATTTGCGAGCGCGGGCGACCCAGTACTTC
CASSQDLRARATQYF
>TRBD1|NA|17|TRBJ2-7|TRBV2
TGTGCCAGCAGTGAGGGTTTGGACAGGGGGCTTTCTGACGAGCAGTACTTC
CASSEGLDRGLSDEQYF
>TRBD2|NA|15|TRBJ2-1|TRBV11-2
TGTGCCAGCAGCCAGATTAGCGGGAGGGCGGTTGAGCAGTTCTTC
CASSQISGRAVEQFF
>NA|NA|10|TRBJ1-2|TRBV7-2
TGTGCCAGCAGCTTGGCCGGCTACACCTTC
CASSLAGYTF
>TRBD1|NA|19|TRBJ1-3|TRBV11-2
TGTGCCAGCAGCTTACTTACCCGGACAGGGGCCTTTTCTGGAAACACCATATATTTT
CASSLLTRTGAFSGNTIYF
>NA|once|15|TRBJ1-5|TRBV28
TGTGCCAGCAGCCGGCCGGGCACCCTCAATCAGCCCCAGCATTTT
CASSRPGTLNQPQHF
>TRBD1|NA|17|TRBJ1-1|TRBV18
TGTGCCAGCTCGCCCGTGGAGACAGGGGGATCCAACACTGAAGCTTTCTTT
CASSPVETGGSNTEAFF
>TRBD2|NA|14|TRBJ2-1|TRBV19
TGTGCCAGTAGTATGCTAGCGGGAGACCATGAGCAGTTCTTC
CASSMLAGDHEQFF
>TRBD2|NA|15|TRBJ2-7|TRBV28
TGTGCCAGCAGTCTCTCGGGACTAGCGGGAGCCGAGCAGTACTTC
CASSLSGLAGAEQYF
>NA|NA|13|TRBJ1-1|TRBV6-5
TGTGCCAGCAGTCAGTACGGGAGCACTGAAGCTTTCTTT
CASSQYGSTEAFF
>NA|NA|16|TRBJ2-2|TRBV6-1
TGTGCCAGCAGTGAAAGGTTTGGGGGCGACACCGGGGAGCTGTTTTTT
CASSERFGGDTGELFF
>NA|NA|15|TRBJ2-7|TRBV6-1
TGTGCCAGCAGGGAATTGGACTGGAGCCCCTACGAGCAGTACTTC
CASRELDWSPYEQYF
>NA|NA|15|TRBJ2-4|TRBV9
TGTGCCAGCAGCCCTCAGACCCTAGCTGGGAACATTCAGTACTTC
CASSPQTLAGNIQYF
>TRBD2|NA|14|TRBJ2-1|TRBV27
TGTGCCAGCAGCAAATGGGAGGGCTACAATGAGCAGTTCTTC
CASSKWEGYNEQFF
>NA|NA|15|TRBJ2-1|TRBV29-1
TGCAGCGTTGAAGGCCCGGGCCCGCGGATCGATGAGCAGTTCTTC
CSVEGPGPRIDEQFF
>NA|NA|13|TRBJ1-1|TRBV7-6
TGTGCCAGCAGCTTAGAAGGCAGGACTGAAGCTTTCTTT
CASSLEGRTEAFF
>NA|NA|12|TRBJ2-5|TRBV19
TGTGCCAGTAGTATAGATCAAGAGACCCAGTACTTC
CASSIDQETQYF
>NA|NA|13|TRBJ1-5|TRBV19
TGTGCCAGCCTCGGGGGGAGGGATCAGCCCCAGCATTTT
CASLGGRDQPQHF
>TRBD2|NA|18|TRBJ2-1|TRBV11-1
TGTGCCAGCAGCTTAGATGGGCTAGCGGGAGGCTGGGGCAATGAGCAGTTCTTC
CASSLDGLAGGWGNEQFF
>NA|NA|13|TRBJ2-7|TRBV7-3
TGTGCCAGCAGCTCGGGGACGGGCTACGAGCAGTACTTC
CASSSGTGYEQYF
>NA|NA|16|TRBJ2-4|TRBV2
TGTGCCAGCAGTGAAGCCAAGGGATTCGCCAAAAACATTCAGTACTTC
CASSEAKGFAKNIQYF
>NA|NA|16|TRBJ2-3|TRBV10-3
TGTGCCATCAGTGAGTCGGAGTCCTCGGCCACAGATACGCAGTATTTT
CAISESESSATDTQYF
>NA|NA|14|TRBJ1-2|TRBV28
TGTGCCAGCAGTTGGGTTACTGTTTGGGATGGCTACACCTTC
CASSWVTVWDGYTF
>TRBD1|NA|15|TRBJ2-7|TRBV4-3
TGCGCCAGCAGCCCGGGGACAGGGAGCTCCTACGAGCAGTACTTC
CASSPGTGSSYEQYF
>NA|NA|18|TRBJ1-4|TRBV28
TGTGCCAGCAGCTCCCACCTACTGATTGCTGCAACTAATGAAAAACTGTTTTTT
CASSSHLLIAATNEKLFF
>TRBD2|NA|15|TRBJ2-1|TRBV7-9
TGTGCCAGCAGCCTAGGGACTAGCGGGAGGGATGAGCAGTTCTTC
CASSLGTSGRDEQFF
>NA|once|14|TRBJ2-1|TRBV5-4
TGTGCCAGCAGCTTGGACAGGGGAGGGAATGAGCAGTTCTTC
CASSLDRGGNEQFF
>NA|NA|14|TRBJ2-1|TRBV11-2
TGTGCCAGCTCCTCTCGGGACAATCGTATTGAGCAGTTCTTC
CASSSRDNRIEQFF
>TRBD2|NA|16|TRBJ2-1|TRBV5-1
TGCGCCAGCAGCGAGGGACTAGCGGGAGTCTGGAATGAGCAGTTCTTC
CASSEGLAGVWNEQFF
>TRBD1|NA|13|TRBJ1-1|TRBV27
TGTGCCAGCAGTCGAGGGGACAGGTTTGAAGCTTTCTTT
CASSRGDRFEAFF
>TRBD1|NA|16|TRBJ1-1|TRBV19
TGTGCCAGTAGTCCCCGCACAGGGGTTACGCTCACTGAAGCTTTCTTT
CASSPRTGVTLTEAFF
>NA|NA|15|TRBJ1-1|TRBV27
TGTGCCAGCAAAAAACCGGGACGGATGAACACTGAAGCTTTCTTT
CASKKPGRMNTEAFF
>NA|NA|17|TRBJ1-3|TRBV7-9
TGTGCCAGCAGCTCAAGCAAGGGACCGGGCTCTGGAAACACCATATATTTT
CASSSSKGPGSGNTIYF
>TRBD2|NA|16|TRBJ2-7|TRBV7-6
TGTGCCAGCAGCCCCCCGGGACTAGCGGGAGCAAACGAGCAGTACTTC
CASSPPGLAGANEQYF
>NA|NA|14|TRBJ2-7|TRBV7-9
TGTGCCAGCAGCTTAGTTTATCCAGTGGGCGAGCAGTACTTC
CASSLVYPVGEQYF
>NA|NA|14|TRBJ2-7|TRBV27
TGTGCCAGCAGTTTCAGCGGCCAAAGCTACGAGCAGTACTTC
CASSFSGQSYEQYF
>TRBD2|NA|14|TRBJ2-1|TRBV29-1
TGCAGCGTCGCTAGCGGGATTTTTGTGTATGAGCAGTTCTTC
CSVASGIFVYEQFF
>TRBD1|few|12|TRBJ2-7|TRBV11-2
TGTGCCAGCAGACAGGGGGCAAACGAGCAGTACTTC
CASRQGANEQYF
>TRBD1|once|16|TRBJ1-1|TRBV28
TGTGCCAGCAGTTTCCCGTCAGACAGGGCGGACACTGAAGCTTTCTTT
CASSFPSDRADTEAFF
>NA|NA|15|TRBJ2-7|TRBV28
TGTGCCAGCAGTTCCGGGACGGCAGGACTTTACGAGCAGTACTTC
CASSSGTAGLYEQYF
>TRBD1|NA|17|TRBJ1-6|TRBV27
TGTGCCAGGCAGCATACAACACGGACAGGCCTCTTGGGGCCCCTCCACTTT
CARQHTTRTGLLGPLHF
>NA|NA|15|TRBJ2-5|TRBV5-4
TGTGCCAGCAGCAACGACAGGCTACTAGGGGAGACCCAGTACTTC
CASSNDRLLGETQYF
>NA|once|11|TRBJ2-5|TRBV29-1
TGCAGCGTCCCATTGGGACCGGAGCAGTACTTC
CSVPLGPEQYF
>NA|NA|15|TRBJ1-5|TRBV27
TGTGCCAGCAGTTGGGGACCTCTTAGCAATCAGCCCCAGCATTTT
CASSWGPLSNQPQHF
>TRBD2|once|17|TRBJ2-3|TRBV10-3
TGTGCCATCAGTGAGCTGGGACTAGCGCCAAGCACAGATACGCAGTATTTT
CAISELGLAPSTDTQYF
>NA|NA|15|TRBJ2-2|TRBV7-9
TGTGCCAGCAGCTTATCGCCCAGCGGGACCGGGGAGCTGTTTTTT
CASSLSPSGTGELFF
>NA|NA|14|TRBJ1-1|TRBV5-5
TGTGCCAGCAGCCTCCCGGACGGTTTCACTGAAGCTTTCTTT
CASSLPDGFTEAFF
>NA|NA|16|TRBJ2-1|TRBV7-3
TGTGCCAGCAGCGCACCCGGGACCACCTCCTACAATGAGCAGTTCTTC
CASSAPGTTSYNEQFF
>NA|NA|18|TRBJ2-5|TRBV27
TGTGCCAGCAGTTTAATTGGCTTTCGCGGGACGGAAAAAGAGACCCAGTACTTC
CASSLIGFRGTEKETQYF
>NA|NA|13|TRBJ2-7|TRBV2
TGTGCCAGCACCCGGAGGGGGTTGCGCGAGCAGTACTTC
CASTRRGLREQYF
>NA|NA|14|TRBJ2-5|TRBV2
TGTGCCAGCAGTGTTTCAGGGGGGCAAGAGACCCAGTACTTC
CASSVSGGQETQYF
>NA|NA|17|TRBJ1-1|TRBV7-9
TGTGCCAGCAGCTCCCTGACAGGCGCGGGGATGAACACTGAAGCTTTCTTT
CASSSLTGAGMNTEAFF
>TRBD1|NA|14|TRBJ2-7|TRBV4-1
TGCGCCAGCAGCCCCCAGGGACAGTGGGCCGAGCAGTACTTC
CASSPQGQWAEQYF
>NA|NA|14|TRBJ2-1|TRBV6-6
TGTGCCAGCAGTTACGATAGGGGATGGAATGAGCAGTTCTTC
CASSYDRGWNEQFF
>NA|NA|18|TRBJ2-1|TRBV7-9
TGTGCCAGCAGCACCCCAGAGGGGGGTTGGCGGGGACACAATGAGCAGTTCTTC
CASSTPEGGWRGHNEQFF